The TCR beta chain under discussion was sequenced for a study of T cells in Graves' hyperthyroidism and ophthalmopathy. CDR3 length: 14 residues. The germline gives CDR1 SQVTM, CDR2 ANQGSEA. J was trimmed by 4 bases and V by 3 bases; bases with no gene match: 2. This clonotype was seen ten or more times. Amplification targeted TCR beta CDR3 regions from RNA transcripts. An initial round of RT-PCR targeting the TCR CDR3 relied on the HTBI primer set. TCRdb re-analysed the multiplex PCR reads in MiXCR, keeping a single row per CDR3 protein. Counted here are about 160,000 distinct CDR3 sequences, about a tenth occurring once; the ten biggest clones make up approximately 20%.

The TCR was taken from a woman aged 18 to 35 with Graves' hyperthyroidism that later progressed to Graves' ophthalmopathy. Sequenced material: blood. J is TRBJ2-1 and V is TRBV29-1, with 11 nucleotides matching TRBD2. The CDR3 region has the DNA TGCAGCGTTGATGCTAGCGGGAGGTACAATGAGCAGTTCTTC. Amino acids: CSVDASGRYNEQFF.